Reported below is one T cell receptor (beta chain). This sample stems from a study of CD8 T cells in Susac syndrome. With random hexamers, reverse transcription was performed on about 0.5 to 1 ug of RNA. With immunoSEQ multiplex PCR, TCR beta CDR3 was amplified across 54 Vbeta and 13 Jbeta. TCRdb itself ran the immunoSEQ multiplex PCR reads through MiXCR, one entry per CDR3 protein. The sample yields under 200,000 distinct CDR3 sequences, over 85% seen once. The clonotype was recovered from a human donor in good health. The specimen was CD4+ T cells from PBMCs.

CDR3 nucleotides: TGTGCCAGCAGTTTTGGCGGGGTTAGGCCTGAAGAGACCCAGTACTTC. Amino acids: CASSFGGVRPEETQYF. The rearrangement uses TRBV12-3 or TRBV12-4 and TRBJ2-5, with TRBD2 as a possible D gene (6 bases). The CDR3 is made up of 16 amino acids. Trimming shortened V by 3 bases and J by 3 bases, and 17 bases separated the two germline ends.